A single TCR beta chain is shown here with its context. The data belong to a study of blood T cell repertoires in COVID-19. In the study's own analysis: The authors estimated nucleated cell counts from reference gene primer amplification. The protocol was immunoSEQ multiplex PCR, while the TCRdb copy is restricted to in-frame clones and leaves out a portion. V, J and clone size are taken as reported in that table, and D and trimming were inferred from the DNA itself. Among some 25,000 clones listed, 75% to 90% were seen once. This CDR3 comprises 14 residues. Germline CDR1 is LNHDA and CDR2 is SQIVND (reference sequence). Trimming pared 0 bases from V and 7 bases from J, leaving 10 bases between.

The TCR originated in a woman in her 70s with COVID-19, enrolled during active disease. The chain has TRBV19 and TRBJ1-5; D is ambiguous. The sample taken for sequencing was peripheral blood. CDR3 sequence (DNA): TGTGCCAGTAGTATAGATGACATCGGACAGCCCCAGCATTTT. Protein sequence: CASSIDDIGQPQHF. Looking up the rest from reference TRBV19 and TRBJ1-5 gives the full variable domain: DGGITQSPKYLFRKEGQNVTLSCEQNLNHDAMYWYRQDPGQGLRLIYYSQIVNDFQKGDIAEGYSVSREKKESFPLTVTSAQKNPTAFYLCASSIDDIGQPQHFGDGTRLSIL.